This T cell receptor (beta chain) derives from a study of T cell repertoires in cytomegalovirus infection. Study information: It can be stated that public TCR beta signatures indicated CMV infection as well as a matching HLA type. Findings and caveats of the study: Ex vivo responses were dominated by HLA-C-restricted CMV-specific TCR beta clonotypes.

MiXCR, applied by TCRdb to the reads, yields one record per CDR3 protein. The sample holds around 200,000 distinct CDR3 sequences, about 18% seen once. Trimming left V 0 bases short and J 8 bases short, with 5 bases between. This CDR3 region has 12 residues. The germline V gene has CDR1 SGHAT and CDR2 FQNNGV. This clonotype was counted a few times. The antigen remains unidentified. V usage is TRBV11-2 and J usage is TRBJ2-4, with D unresolved. The specimen was CD8+ T cells from PBMCs. This receptor was taken from a human donor in good health (CMV status not recorded). Some clones in this sample may be carry-over from other donors' samples. For the CDR3, the DNA is TGTGCCAGCAGCTTAGATTTCGACATTCAGTACTTC. This encodes CASSLDFDIQYF.